This T cell receptor beta chain was sequenced in a study of shared clonotypes between healthy human individuals. Study-wide results and caveats: When naive CD4 clonotypes were compared across four donors, 5% to 5.5% were shared.

Per the germline V gene, CDR1 is SGHDN and CDR2 is FVKESK. CDR3 length equals 17 residues. The junction had 8 bases not matched to a gene; V was cut back by 0 bases and J by 4 bases. Concerning this clone itself: Its antigen is still unknown.

The data were produced by immunoSEQ multiplex PCR, yet TCRdb's version contains in-frame clones alone and is incomplete. The data show some 2,000,000 clones, with 90% to 95% seen just once and more than 0.1% held by the top ten. The sequence was collected from a man between 18 and 35 years old in good health. V gene TRBV14 combines with J gene TRBJ1-4, with 7 bases fitting TRBD1. The sequenced material came from naive CD4+ T cells sorted from blood. As for subset: CD45RA+ positively selected. CDR3 residues: CASSQDNFRGLNEKLFF. CDR3 coding DNA: TGTGCCAGCAGCCAAGATAATTTTAGGGGGCTTAATGAAAAACTGTTTTTT.